Presented here are 7 T cell receptor beta chains from one specimen sequenced in a study of shared clonotypes between healthy human individuals. Assay used: immunoSEQ multiplex PCR; TCRdb lists only in-frame clones, some missing. This table holds about 960,000 clones, 76% found once. Sequenced sample: memory CD4+ T cells sorted from blood. As to subset: CD45RA-negative fraction. The source of these receptors is a young man in good health.

The chain employs TRBV19 and TRBJ2-7, with 7 positions matching TRBD2. Germline values: CDR1 LNHDA, CDR2 SQIVND (reference sequence). This CDR3 spans 15 amino acids. Germline trimming cut 8 bases from V and 1 base from J; bases unmatched to any gene: 11. CDR3 protein: CASSPQMGGSYEQYF. For the CDR3, the DNA is TGTGCCAGTTCCCCCCAGATGGGGGGGTCCTACGAGCAGTACTTC.

The count of this clone is one. V gene TRBV29-1 combines with J gene TRBJ2-3, with a weak D call TRBD2 (6 bases). Germline CDR1 and CDR2: SQVTM and ANQGSEA. V was trimmed by 6 bases and J by 4 bases, leaving 17 bases between them. The CDR3 runs 14 residues. DNA of the CDR3: TGCAGCGTGATAGCAAACTCGGGGGCAGATACGCAGTATTTT. Its translation: CSVIANSGADTQYF.

The V call is TRBV30, the J call TRBJ1-3, with a tentative D call TRBD1 (6 bases). The CDR3 is 12 residues long. Trimming left V 4 bases short and J 4 bases short, with 8 bases between. Germline assignment: CDR1 GTSNPN and CDR2 SVGIG (reference sequence). For the CDR3, the DNA is TGTGCCTGGACAGGGGACGGAAACACCATATATTTT. This gives the protein CAWTGDGNTIYF.

The rearrangement links TRBV5-1 to TRBJ1-4, with 8 bases that match TRBD1. The CDR3 totals 14 residues. Germline CDR1 SGHRS, CDR2 YFSETQ. V dropped 4 bases and J dropped 8; count of bases not matched to a gene: 7. This CDR3 is CASSTGQGAEKLFF. As DNA, the CDR3 is TGCGCCAGCAGCACTGGACAGGGAGCAGAAAAACTGTTTTTT.

This chain connects TRBV18 to TRBJ2-1; 7 nucleotides align to TRBD2. The junction had 4 bases not matched to a gene; V was cut back by 3 bases and J by 5 bases. CDR1 and CDR2 from the germline V gene are KGHSH and LQKENI. The CDR3 runs to 14 residues. The CDR3 spells CASSPGGTDNEQFF. The CDR3 DNA is TGTGCCAGCTCACCCGGGGGGACCGACAATGAGCAGTTCTTC.

V is TRBV6-5 and J is TRBJ2-7; no reliable D call. CDR1 and CDR2 from the germline V gene are MNHEY and SVGAGI. There are 14 residues in the CDR3. Trimming took 5 bases from V and 4 from J, leaving 15 bases between them. The CDR3 is CASSIRDSSYEQYF. CDR3 nucleotide sequence: TGTGCCAGCAGTATCCGAGACTCTTCATACGAGCAGTACTTC.

This chain joins TRBV5-1 and TRBJ2-7; TRBD1 might be the D (6 bases). Trimming shortened V by 4 bases and J by 6 bases, and 20 bases separated the two germline ends. The CDR3 extends over 15 amino acids. Germline V CDR1 and CDR2: SGHRS, YFSETQ. In nucleotides, the CDR3 is TGCGCCAGCAGCGCTCCACAGGGTGTACCCTCCGAGCAGTACTTC. Protein: CASSAPQGVPSEQYF.